These 20 T cell receptor beta chains share one sample of origin, sequenced in a study of tissue T cells after allogeneic stem cell transplantation. Data came from immunoSEQ multiplex PCR; TCRdb stores just in-frame clones and leaves some out. The top ten clones hold 25% of a sample with thousands of clones, 69% of them seen once. The material sequenced was duodenal tissue, taken at autopsy. The receptors derive from a female patient between 18 and 50 years old with steroid-refractory graft-versus-host disease after an allogeneic stem cell transplant. Among the T cells, some may be from the graft donor.

As concerns this clone: At one boundary the junction diverges from the germline segment, which might be a read error. The rearrangement links TRBV27 to TRBJ2-7; 7 bases map to TRBD1. The CDR3 has 14 residues. CDR1 is MNHEY and CDR2 is SMNVEV in the germline V gene (reference sequence). The CDR3 is CASSPYYGDSRLGF. CDR3 sequence (DNA): TGTGCCAGCAGTCCCTATTATGGGGACAGTCGTTTGGGCTTC.

The rearrangement joins TRBV28 to TRBJ1-5; 12 bases agree with TRBD1. The CDR3 is 16 amino acids. The trim removed 2 bases at V and 7 bases at J, leaving 6 bases unmatched. Germline V gene lookup returns CDR1 MDHEN and CDR2 SYDVKM. CDR3 nucleotides: TGTGCCAGCAGTTTACCGGGACAGGGGGCGAAACAGCCCCAGCATTTT. It translates to CASSLPGQGAKQPQHF. The whole variable domain, remainder taken from reference TRBV28 and TRBJ1-5, is DVKVTQSSRYLVKRTGEKVFLECVQDMDHENMFWYRQDPGLGLRLIYFSYDVKMKEKGDIPEGYSVSREKKERFSLILESASTNQTSMYLCASSLPGQGAKQPQHFGDGTRLSIL.

V usage is TRBV19 and J usage is TRBJ2-1, with D hard to call. The CDR3 extends over 12 amino acids. Trimming left V 6 bases short and J 9 bases short, with 12 bases between. CDR1 is LNHDA, CDR2 SQIVND, per germline (reference sequence). In DNA form, the CDR3 reads TGTGCCAGTAGCCCTACGACGGGTGAGCAGTTCTTC. It encodes CASSPTTGEQFF.

This clone was recorded only once. The rearrangement links TRBV2 to TRBJ2-7; 12 nucleotides match TRBD1. Germline assignment: CDR1 SNHLY and CDR2 FYNNEI. The CDR3 totals 15 residues. Trimming took 0 bases from V and 6 from J; bases not matched to a gene: 3. CDR3 protein: CASSEAGTGGAEQYF. In DNA form, the CDR3 reads TGTGCCAGCAGTGAAGCGGGGACAGGGGGCGCCGAGCAGTACTTC.

This chain joins TRBV6-2 or TRBV6-3 and TRBJ1-4; D perhaps matches TRBD1 (5 bases). CDR3 length equals 15 residues. Trimming pared 0 bases from V and 6 bases from J, leaving 11 bases between. CDR1 and CDR2 (germline): MNHEY, SVGEGT. The CDR3 bases are TGTGCCAGCAGTTACTCCGGGGCAAGGGATGAAAAACTGTTTTTT. It yields the protein CASSYSGARDEKLFF.

The J gene is TRBJ2-7, the V gene TRBV6-5; TRBD1 aligns across 9 bases. Trimming at V came to 7 bases and at J to 5 bases, leaving 6 bases not matched to a gene. The CDR3 has 13 residues. Germline CDR1 is MNHEY and CDR2 is SVGAGI. In DNA, the CDR3 is TGTGCCAGCAACCGACAGGGGGGGGACGAGCAGTACTTC. Amino acids: CASNRQGGDEQYF.

This clone was recorded only once. The chain is built from TRBV6-5 and TRBJ2-5; 7 bases map to TRBD2. This CDR3 is built from 15 residues. The V segment lost 5 bases and the J segment 5 bases; nucleotides outside the gene matches: 11. From germline, CDR1 is MNHEY and CDR2 SVGAGI. The CDR3 loop is CASSPFGEGRETQYF. Written as DNA, the CDR3 is TGTGCCAGCAGTCCCTTCGGGGAGGGCCGGGAGACCCAGTACTTC.

This clone occurred a few times. The chain couples TRBV10-2 to TRBJ1-4, with D perhaps matching TRBD1 (6 bases). This CDR3 has 14 residues. V shed 3 bases and J shed 4 bases, with 9 bases lying between them. CDR1 and CDR2 (germline): WSHSY, SAAADI. DNA of the CDR3: TGCGCCAGCAGTGACGCAGGGGTTAATGAAAAACTGTTTTTT. Protein sequence: CASSDAGVNEKLFF.

The chain joins TRBV7-9 to TRBJ2-1; D gene unclear. V shed 5 bases and J shed 4 bases, with 12 bases lying between them. This CDR3 is built from 14 residues. Germline V lookup: CDR1 SEHNR, CDR2 FQNEAQ (reference sequence). The CDR3 region is CASSQNVYYNEQFF. The CDR3 DNA reads TGTGCCAGCAGCCAAAATGTCTATTACAATGAGCAGTTCTTC.

The gene calls are TRBV5-4 and TRBJ1-1; possibly TRBD1 for D (5 bases). V was shortened by 3 bases and J by 7 bases, with 13 bases between the two germline ends. CDR3 length: 13 amino acids. The germline gives CDR1 SGHNT, CDR2 YYREEE (reference sequence). CDR3 sequence reads: CASSSRDGYEAFF. The CDR3 DNA sequence: TGTGCCAGCAGCTCCCGGGACGGATATGAAGCTTTCTTT.

The V call is TRBV5-6, the J call TRBJ2-1; a weak D match, TRBD2 (6 bases). The germline V gene has CDR1 SGHDT and CDR2 YYEEEE. The CDR3 has 15 amino acids. V lost 0 bases to trimming and J lost 6 bases, with 13 bases between them. CDR3 nucleotides: TGTGCCAGCAGCTTGGACTTGGTGGGGGGCAATGAGCAGTTCTTC. Its protein is CASSLDLVGGNEQFF.

The gene calls are TRBV29-1 and TRBJ2-7, with 8 bases lining up with TRBD2. Germline CDR1 SQVTM, CDR2 ANQGSEA. The CDR3 loop spans 13 amino acids. The ends lost 6 bases at V and 0 bases at J; junction bases unmatched: 4. Here the CDR3 reads CSVGGGSSYEQYF. In DNA form, the CDR3 reads TGCAGCGTCGGGGGGGGGAGCTCCTACGAGCAGTACTTC.

The chain links TRBV2 to TRBJ2-7, with 7 bases lining up with TRBD1. The germline V gene encodes CDR1 SNHLY and CDR2 FYNNEI. J lost 3 bases, V lost 6 bases, and 8 bases had no gene match. CDR3 length: 14 residues. The CDR3 nucleotides read TGTGCCAGCAGAACGACAGGGCGGGTCTACGAGCAGTACTTC. It codes for CASRTTGRVYEQYF.

This chain links TRBV7-4 with TRBJ1-1; D remains unclear. The CDR3 is made up of 14 amino acids. V lost 5 bases and J lost 5, with 15 bases in between. Germline V gene sequence: CDR1 SGHVT, CDR2 SQSDAQ. DNA for the CDR3: TGTGCCAGCAGCCAAGGACCGGGAGGGACTGAAGCTTTCTTT. Protein: CASSQGPGGTEAFF.

This sequence joins TRBV4-1 and TRBJ1-4; D is undetermined. The V gene lost 0 bases and the J gene lost 6 bases, with 11 bases spanning the gap. The germline V gene encodes CDR1 MGHRA and CDR2 YSYEKL. The CDR3 covers 15 residues. The CDR3 nucleotides read TGCGCCAGCAGCCAAGAGGGAAGGGATGATGAAAAACTGTTTTTT. Translating gives CASSQEGRDDEKLFF.

V is TRBV7-2 and J is TRBJ2-7; D is undetermined. CDR3 length: 12 amino acids. Trimming pared 5 bases from V and 2 bases from J, leaving 7 bases between. The germline gives CDR1 SGHTA, CDR2 FQGNSA. The CDR3 DNA follows: TGTGCCAGCAGCCCCAATCCCTACGAGCAGTACTTC. Translated, it gives CASSPNPYEQYF.

This chain joins TRBV13 and TRBJ2-7; D might be TRBD1 or TRBD2, each matching 5 bases. V lost 0 bases to trimming and J lost 3 bases, with 6 bases between them. CDR1 and CDR2 (germline): PRHDT, FYEKMQ (reference sequence). The CDR3 runs to 13 residues. The CDR3 loop reads CASSLGRGYEQYF. In nucleotides, the CDR3 is TGTGCCAGCAGCTTAGGGAGGGGCTACGAGCAGTACTTC. The whole variable domain, remainder taken from reference TRBV13 and TRBJ2-7, is AAGVIQSPRHLIKEKRETATLKCYPIPRHDTVYWYQQGPGQDPQFLISFYEKMQSDKGSIPDRFSAQQFSDYHSELNMSSLELGDSALYFCASSLGRGYEQYFGPGTRLTVT.

This chain connects TRBV5-1 to TRBJ2-7; 10 bases match TRBD2. CDR1 is SGHRS, CDR2 YFSETQ, per germline. V dropped 5 bases and J dropped 6; count of bases not matched to a gene: 14. This CDR3 is built from 16 residues. CDR3 in amino acids: CASRYGGSGRDSEQYF. CDR3 DNA: TGCGCCAGCAGATACGGGGGGAGCGGGAGGGACAGCGAGCAGTACTTC.

The chain employs TRBV2 and TRBJ2-5; the D is unclear. This CDR3 region has 11 residues. With 4 bases removed from V and 1 base from J, the gap between germline ends came to 1 base. The germline CDR1 and CDR2 sequences are SNHLY and FYNNEI. The chain's CDR3 is CASSVQETQYF. The DNA for the CDR3 is TGTGCCAGCAGTGTCCAAGAGACCCAGTACTTC.

The chain joins TRBV9 to TRBJ1-2; possibly TRBD1 for D (5 bases). Per germline, CDR1 SGDLS and CDR2 YYNGEE. Trimming shortened V by 3 bases and J by 12 bases, and 12 bases separated the two germline ends. This CDR3 contains 11 residues. Written as DNA, the CDR3 is TGTGCCAGCAGCGCTGGGGCAACAGACACCTTC. The encoded protein is CASSAGATDTF.